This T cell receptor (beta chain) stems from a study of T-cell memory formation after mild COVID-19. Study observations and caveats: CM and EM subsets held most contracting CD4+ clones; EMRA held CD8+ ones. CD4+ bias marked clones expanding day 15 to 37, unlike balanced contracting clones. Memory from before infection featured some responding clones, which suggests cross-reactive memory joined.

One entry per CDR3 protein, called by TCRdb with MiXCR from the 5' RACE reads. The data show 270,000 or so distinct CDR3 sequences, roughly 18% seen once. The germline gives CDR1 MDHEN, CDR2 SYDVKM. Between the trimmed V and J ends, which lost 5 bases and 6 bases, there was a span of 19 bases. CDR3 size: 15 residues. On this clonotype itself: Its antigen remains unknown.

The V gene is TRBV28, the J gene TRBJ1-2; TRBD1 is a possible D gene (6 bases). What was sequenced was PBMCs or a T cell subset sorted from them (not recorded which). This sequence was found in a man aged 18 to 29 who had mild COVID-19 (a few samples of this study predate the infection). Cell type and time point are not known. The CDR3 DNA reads TGTGCCAGCAGTATGGGCAGGGGAAATGGGAATGGCTACACCTTC. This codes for CASSMGRGNGNGYTF.